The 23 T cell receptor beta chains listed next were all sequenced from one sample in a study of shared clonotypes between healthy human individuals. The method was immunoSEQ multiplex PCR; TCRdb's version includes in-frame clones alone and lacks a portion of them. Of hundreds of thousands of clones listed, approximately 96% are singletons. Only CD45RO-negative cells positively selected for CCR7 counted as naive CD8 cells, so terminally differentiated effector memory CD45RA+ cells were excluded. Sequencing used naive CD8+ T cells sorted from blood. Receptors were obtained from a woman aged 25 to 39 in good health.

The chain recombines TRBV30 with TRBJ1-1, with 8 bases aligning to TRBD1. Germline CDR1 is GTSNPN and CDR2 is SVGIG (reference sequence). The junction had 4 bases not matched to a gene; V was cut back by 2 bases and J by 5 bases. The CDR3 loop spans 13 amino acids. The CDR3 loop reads CAWSLNRGTEAFF. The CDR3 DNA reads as TGTGCCTGGAGTCTCAACAGGGGGACTGAAGCTTTCTTT.

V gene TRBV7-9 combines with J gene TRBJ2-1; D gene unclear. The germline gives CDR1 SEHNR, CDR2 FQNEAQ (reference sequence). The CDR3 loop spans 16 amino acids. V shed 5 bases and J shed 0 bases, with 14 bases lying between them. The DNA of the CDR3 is TGTGCCAGCAGCCCGCGGACCACGACCTCCTACAATGAGCAGTTCTTC. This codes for CASSPRTTTSYNEQFF.

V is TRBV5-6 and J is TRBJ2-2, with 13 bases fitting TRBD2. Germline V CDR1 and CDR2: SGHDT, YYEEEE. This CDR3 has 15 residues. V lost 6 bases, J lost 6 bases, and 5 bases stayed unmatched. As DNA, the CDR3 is TGTGCCAGCACCTTACTAGCGGGAGGGCCCGGGGAGCTGTTTTTT. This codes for CASTLLAGGPGELFF.

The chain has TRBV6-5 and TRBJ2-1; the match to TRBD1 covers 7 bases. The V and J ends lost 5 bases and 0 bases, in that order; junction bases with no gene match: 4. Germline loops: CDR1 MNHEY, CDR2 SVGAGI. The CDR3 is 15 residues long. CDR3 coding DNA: TGTGCCAGCAGTCCGACAGGGTTCTCCTACAATGAGCAGTTCTTC. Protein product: CASSPTGFSYNEQFF.

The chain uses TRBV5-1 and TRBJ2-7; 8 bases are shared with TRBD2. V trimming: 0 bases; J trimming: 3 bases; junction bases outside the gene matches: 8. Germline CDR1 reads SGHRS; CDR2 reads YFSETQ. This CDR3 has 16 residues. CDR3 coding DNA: TGCGCCAGCAGCTTGGGGCGGCGGGAGGCCTTCTACGAGCAGTACTTC. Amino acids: CASSLGRREAFYEQYF.

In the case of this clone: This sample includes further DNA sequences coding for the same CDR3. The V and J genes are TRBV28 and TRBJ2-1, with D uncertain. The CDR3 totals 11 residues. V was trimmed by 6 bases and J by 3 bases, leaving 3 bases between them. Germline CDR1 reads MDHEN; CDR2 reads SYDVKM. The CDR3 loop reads CASRGYNEQFF. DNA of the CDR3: TGTGCCAGCAGAGGCTACAATGAGCAGTTCTTC.

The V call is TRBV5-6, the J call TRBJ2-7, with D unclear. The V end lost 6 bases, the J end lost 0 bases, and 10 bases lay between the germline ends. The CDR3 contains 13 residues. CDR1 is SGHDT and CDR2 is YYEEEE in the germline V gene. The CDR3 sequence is CASNYEVSYEQYF. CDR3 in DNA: TGTGCCAGCAACTACGAGGTCTCCTACGAGCAGTACTTC.

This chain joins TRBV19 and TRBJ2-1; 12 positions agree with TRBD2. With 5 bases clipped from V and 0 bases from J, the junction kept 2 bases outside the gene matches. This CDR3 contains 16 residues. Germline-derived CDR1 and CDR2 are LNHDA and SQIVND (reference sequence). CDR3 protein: CASSPTSGSSYNEQFF. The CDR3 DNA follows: TGTGCCAGTAGTCCGACTAGCGGGAGCTCCTACAATGAGCAGTTCTTC.

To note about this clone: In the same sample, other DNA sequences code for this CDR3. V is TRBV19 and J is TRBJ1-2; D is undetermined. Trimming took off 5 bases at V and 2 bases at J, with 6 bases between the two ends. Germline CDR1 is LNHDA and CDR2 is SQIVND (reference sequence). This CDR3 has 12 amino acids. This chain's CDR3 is CASSVMNYGYTF. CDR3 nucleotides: TGTGCCAGTAGTGTCATGAACTATGGCTACACCTTC.

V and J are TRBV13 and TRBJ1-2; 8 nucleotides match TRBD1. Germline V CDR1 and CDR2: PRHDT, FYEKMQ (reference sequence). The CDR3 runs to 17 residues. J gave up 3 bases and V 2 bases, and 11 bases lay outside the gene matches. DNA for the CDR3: TGTGCCAGCAGCTTATACCTCTCACAGGGGGTCGACTATGGCTACACCTTC. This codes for CASSLYLSQGVDYGYTF.

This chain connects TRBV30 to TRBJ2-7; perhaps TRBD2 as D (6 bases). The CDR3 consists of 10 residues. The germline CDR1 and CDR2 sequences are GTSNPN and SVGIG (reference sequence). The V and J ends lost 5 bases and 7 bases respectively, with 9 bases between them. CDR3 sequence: CAWGGTEQYF. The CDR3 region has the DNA TGTGCCTGGGGTGGGACTGAGCAGTACTTC.

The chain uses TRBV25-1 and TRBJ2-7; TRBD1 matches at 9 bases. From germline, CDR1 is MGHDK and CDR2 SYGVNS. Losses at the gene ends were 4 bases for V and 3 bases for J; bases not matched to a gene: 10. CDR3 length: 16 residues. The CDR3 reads CASSGTRDRASYEQYF. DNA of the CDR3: TGTGCCAGCAGTGGAACCCGGGACAGGGCAAGCTACGAGCAGTACTTC.

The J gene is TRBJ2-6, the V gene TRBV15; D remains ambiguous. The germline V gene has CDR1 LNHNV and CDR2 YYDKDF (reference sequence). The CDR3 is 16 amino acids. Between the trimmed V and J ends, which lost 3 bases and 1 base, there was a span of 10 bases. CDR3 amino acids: CATSSDWQSGANVLTF. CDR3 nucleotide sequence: TGTGCCACCAGCAGTGATTGGCAGTCTGGGGCCAACGTCCTGACTTTC.

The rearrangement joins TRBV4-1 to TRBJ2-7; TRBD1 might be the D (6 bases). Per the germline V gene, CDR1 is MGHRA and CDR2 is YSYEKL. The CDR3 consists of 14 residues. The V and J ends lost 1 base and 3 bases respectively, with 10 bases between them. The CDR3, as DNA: TGCGCCAGCAGCCAAGGGACAGCGGACTACGAGCAGTACTTC. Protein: CASSQGTADYEQYF.

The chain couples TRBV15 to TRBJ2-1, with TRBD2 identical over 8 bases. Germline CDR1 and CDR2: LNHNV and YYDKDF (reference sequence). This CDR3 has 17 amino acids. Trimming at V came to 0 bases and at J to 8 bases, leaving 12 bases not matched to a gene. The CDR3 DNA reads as TGTGCCACCAGCAGAGATCAGGGACTAGGGTTCAATGATGAGCAGTTCTTC. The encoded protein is CATSRDQGLGFNDEQFF.

The CDR3 nucleotides are TGTGCCAGCAGCTTTTCTCCGAGACTAGCGGGAGGGCCTGGTTACGAGCAGTACTTC. Protein sequence: CASSFSPRLAGGPGYEQYF. The chain uses TRBV11-2 and TRBJ2-7; 14 nucleotides match TRBD2. This CDR3 region has 19 residues. The germline V gene encodes CDR1 SGHAT and CDR2 FQNNGV. V lost 3 bases to trimming and J lost 4 bases; unmatched junction nucleotides: 14.

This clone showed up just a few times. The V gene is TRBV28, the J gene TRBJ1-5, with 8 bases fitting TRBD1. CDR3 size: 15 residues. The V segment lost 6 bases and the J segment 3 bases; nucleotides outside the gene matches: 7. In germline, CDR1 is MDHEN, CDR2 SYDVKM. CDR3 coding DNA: TGTGCCAGCAGCGGCAGGACAGGGCTCAATCAGCCCCAGCATTTT. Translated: CASSGRTGLNQPQHF.

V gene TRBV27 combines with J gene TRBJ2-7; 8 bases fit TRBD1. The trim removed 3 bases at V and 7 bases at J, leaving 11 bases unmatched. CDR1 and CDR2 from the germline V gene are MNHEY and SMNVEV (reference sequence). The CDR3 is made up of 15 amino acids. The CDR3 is CASSFGAARGREQYF. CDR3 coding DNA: TGTGCCAGCAGTTTCGGGGCCGCCAGGGGGCGGGAGCAGTACTTC.

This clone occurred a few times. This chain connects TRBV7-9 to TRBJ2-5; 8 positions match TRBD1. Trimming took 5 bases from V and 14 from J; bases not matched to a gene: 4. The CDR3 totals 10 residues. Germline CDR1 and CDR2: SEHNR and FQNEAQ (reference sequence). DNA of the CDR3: TGTGCCAGCAGCGAGGACAGGGCTTACTTC. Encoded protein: CASSEDRAYF.

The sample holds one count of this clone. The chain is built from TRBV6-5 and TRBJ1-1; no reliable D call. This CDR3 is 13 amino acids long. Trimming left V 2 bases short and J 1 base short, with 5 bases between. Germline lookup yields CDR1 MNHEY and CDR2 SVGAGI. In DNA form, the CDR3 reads TGTGCCAGCAGTTACGGGCAGAACACTGAAGCTTTCTTT. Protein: CASSYGQNTEAFF.

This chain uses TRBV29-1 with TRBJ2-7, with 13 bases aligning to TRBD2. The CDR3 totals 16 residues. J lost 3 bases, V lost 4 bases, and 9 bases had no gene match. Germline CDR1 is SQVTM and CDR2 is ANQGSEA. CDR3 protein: CSVGAGTSGTNYEQYF. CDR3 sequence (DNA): TGCAGCGTTGGGGCCGGGACTAGCGGGACCAACTACGAGCAGTACTTC.

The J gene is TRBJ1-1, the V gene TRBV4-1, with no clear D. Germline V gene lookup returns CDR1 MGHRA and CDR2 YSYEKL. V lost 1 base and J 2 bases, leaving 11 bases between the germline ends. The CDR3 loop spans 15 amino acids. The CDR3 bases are TGCGCCAGCAGCCAAGGGGCTTTCTTAAACACTGAAGCTTTCTTT. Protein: CASSQGAFLNTEAFF.

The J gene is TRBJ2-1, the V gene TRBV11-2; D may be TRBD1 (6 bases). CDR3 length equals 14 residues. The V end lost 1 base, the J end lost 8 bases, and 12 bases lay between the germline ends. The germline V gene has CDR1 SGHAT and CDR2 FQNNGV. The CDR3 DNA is TGTGCCAGCAGCTTAGTGTCGGCAGGGGATGAGCAGTTCTTC. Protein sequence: CASSLVSAGDEQFF.